This T cell receptor (beta chain) was identified in a study of blood T cells in healthy people across ages (dated by TCRdb to between 2014 and 2017). Concerning the study at large: Template switching captured roughly one uniquely barcoded TCR beta cDNA molecule per two T cells in model experiments. To track age-related changes in TCR beta repertoire diversity, the study relied on deep sequencing normalized with unique cDNA molecular identifiers. The donors were divided into four age groups: young (average around 16 years), middle-aged (approximately 39), aged (about 62) and long-lived (roughly 86). To avoid experimental bias, donors of different ages were randomly spread across the sequencing lanes. Using the same blood draw, the study looked at two additional independent replicas of 1 million unique cDNA reads for two donors, one aged 18 to 30 and the other aged 80 or older.

The approximately 41 donors, aged 6 to 90 years, were systemically healthy Caucasian individuals from Russia. Each donor gave about 9.2 milliliters of peripheral blood, drawn into EDTA-treated Vacutainer tubes. Ficoll-Paque density-gradient centrifugation was used to isolate PBMCs, with at least 7 million per sample. Trizol reagent was used to extract total RNA from the PBMCs, yielding at least 5 micrograms per sample. The percentages of naive CD45RAhigh/CD27high T cells were determined by flow cytometry on a PBMC aliquot from every donor. Points the paper makes about the study in general: The long-lived group showed more naive CD4+ T cells, fewer expanded clones and increased TCR diversity than the aged group, suggesting age selection. Estimates of total diversity from one million sequenced T cells were regarded as lower bounds and underestimates. A strong correlation was found between observed TCR beta diversity and the percentage of naive T cells measured by flow cytometry. Observed TCR beta diversity per million T cells fell roughly linearly with age, and a significant reduction was already apparent by age roughly 40. Conclusive comparison of naive and antigen-experienced compartments was prevented by the profiling of bulk unsorted PBMCs. The CMV infection status of donors was not known, potentially confounding age-related changes in expanded clonotypes.

Library preparation used 5' RACE. Reads for this sample came from an Illumina HiSeq 2500. A second roughly 6 to 11 cycle PCR used a sample-barcoded 5' primer and a J-beta primer mix. A unique molecular identifier was introduced onto each TCR beta cDNA molecule by a template-switch 5' adaptor carrying 12 random nucleotides. Each sample yielded at least 2.5 million CDR3-containing paired-end reads. The Mint cDNA synthesis kit, primed by a TRBC-specific oligonucleotide, was used to synthesize first-strand cDNA from all RNA. Following uracil-DNA glycosylase treatment, a first 18-cycle PCR with universal primers M1SS and BC2_uni_R was performed on all cDNA. The study's own analysis went as follows. Each sample was normalized by randomly selecting 1 million high-quality reads, each carrying a distinct molecular identifier. Instead of being binned into consensus sequences, reads with shared molecular identifiers were discarded. MiTCR, with a Q25 quality threshold and the strictest error-elimination algorithm, was used for CDR3 identification, clonotype clustering and error correction. A nonparametric unseen species model with Euler transformation was used to estimate lower-bound total TCR beta diversity. TCRdb handled the public reads itself, with Q25 trimming in fastp and clone calling in MiXCR, and kept productive beta chains. Each entry is one CDR3 protein sequence, shown with its most common DNA and genes. What appears here as the V and J calls and clone size reflects TCRdb's work, not the paper's. This sample has roughly 800,000 distinct CDR3 sequences in its table, and around 34% of those were observed once. The leading ten clones occupy 10% to 15% of the sample.

CDR1 SGHDN and CDR2 FVKESK were looked up in the germline V gene. Taken from cysteine to phenylalanine, the CDR3 has 17 residues. Left in the record is the CDR3 DNA by itself, 51 bases read in frame from the first base. The germline V and J ends show losses of 2 bases and 5 bases respectively, and no gene match explains 14 bases of the junction. Details on this clonotype: What antigen it recognizes has not been identified. No base qualities exist here, and no much larger clone lies one base off it.

The receptor chain draws on TRBV14 and TRBJ1-1, and 7 junction bases match TRBD1. The TCR comes from a man aged 18 to 29 in good health. Sequencing was performed on blood. The DNA is TGTGCCAGCAGCCAATTTCCCGGACAGGAGGGCAAAACTGAAGCTTTCTTT. Protein translation: CASSQFPGQEGKTEAFF.